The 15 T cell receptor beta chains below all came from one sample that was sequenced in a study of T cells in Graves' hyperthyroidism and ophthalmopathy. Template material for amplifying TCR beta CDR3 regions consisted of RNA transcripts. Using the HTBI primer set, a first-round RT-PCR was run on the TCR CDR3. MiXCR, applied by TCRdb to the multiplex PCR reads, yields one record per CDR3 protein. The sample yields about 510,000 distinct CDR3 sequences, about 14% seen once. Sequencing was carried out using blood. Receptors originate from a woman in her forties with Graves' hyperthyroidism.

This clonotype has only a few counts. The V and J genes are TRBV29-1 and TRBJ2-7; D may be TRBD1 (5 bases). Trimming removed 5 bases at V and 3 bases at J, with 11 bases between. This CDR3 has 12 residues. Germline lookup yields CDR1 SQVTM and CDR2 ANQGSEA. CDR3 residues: CSVIPRDYEQYF. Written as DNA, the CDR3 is TGCAGCGTTATACCCAGGGACTACGAGCAGTACTTC.

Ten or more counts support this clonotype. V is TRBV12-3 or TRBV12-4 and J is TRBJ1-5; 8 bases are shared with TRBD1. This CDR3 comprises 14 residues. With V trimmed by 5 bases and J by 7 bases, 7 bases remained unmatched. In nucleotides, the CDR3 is TGTGCCAGCAGTATCCCAGGGGGCGGACAGCCCCAGCATTTT. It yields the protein CASSIPGGGQPQHF.

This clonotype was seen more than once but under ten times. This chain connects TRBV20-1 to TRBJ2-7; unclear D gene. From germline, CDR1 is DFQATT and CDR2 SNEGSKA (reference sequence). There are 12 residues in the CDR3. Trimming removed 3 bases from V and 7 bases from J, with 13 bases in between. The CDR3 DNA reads TGCAGTGCTAGGACCCCACGGTCGGAGCAGTACTTC. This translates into CSARTPRSEQYF.

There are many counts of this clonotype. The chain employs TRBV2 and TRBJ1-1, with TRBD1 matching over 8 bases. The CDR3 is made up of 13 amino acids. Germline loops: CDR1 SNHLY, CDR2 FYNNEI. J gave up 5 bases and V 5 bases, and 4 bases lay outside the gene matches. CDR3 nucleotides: TGTGCCAGCAGTCAGGGGGCGAGGACTGAAGCTTTCTTT. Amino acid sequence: CASSQGARTEAFF.

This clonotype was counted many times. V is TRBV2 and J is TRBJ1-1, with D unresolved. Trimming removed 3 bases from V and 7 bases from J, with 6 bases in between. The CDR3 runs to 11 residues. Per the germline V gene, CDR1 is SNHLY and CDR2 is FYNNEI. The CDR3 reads CASSEGFEAFF. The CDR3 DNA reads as TGTGCCAGCAGTGAGGGGTTTGAAGCTTTCTTT. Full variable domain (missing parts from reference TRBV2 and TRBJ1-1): EPEVTQTPSHQVTQMGQEVILRCVPISNHLYFYWYRQILGQKVEFLVSFYNNEISEKSEIFDDQFSVERPDGSNFTLKIRSTKLEDSAMYFCASSEGFEAFFGQGTRLTVV.

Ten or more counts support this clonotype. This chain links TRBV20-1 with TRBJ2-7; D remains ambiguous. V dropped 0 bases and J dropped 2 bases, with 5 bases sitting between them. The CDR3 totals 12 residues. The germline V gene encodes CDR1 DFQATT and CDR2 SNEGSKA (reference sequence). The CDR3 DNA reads TGCAGTGCTAGAGACGCAACCTACGAGCAGTACTTC. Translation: CSARDATYEQYF.

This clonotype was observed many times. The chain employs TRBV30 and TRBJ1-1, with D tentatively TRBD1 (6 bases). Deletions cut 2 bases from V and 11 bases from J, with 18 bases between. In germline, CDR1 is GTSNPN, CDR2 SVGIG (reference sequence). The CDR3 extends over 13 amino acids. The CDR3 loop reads CAWSPEGGSVAFF. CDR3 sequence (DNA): TGTGCCTGGAGTCCGGAGGGGGGCTCGGTGGCTTTCTTT.

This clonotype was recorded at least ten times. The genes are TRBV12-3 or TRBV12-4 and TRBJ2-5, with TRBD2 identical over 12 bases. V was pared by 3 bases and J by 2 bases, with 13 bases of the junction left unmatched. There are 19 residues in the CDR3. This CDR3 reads CASSLISLAGGHSQETQYF. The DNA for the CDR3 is TGTGCCAGCAGTTTGATTTCCCTAGCGGGAGGGCACTCACAAGAGACCCAGTACTTC.

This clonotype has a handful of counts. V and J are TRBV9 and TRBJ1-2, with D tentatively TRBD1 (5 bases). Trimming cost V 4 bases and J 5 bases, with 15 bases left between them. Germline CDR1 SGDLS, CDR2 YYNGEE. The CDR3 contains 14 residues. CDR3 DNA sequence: TGTGCCAGCAGCCCCCGGGTAGGGGAATATGGCTACACCTTC. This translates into CASSPRVGEYGYTF.

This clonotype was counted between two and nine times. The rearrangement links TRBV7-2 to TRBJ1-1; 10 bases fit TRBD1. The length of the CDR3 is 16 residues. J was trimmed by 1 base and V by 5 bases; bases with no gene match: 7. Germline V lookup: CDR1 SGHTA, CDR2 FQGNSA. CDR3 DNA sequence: TGTGCCAGCAGCCAAGTGGGACAGGGGAAGAACACTGAAGCTTTCTTT. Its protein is CASSQVGQGKNTEAFF.

Here the CDR3 reads CASSLETSTVYEQYF. CDR3 DNA sequence: TGCGCCAGCAGTCTAGAGACTAGCACCGTCTACGAGCAGTACTTC. The chain uses TRBV4-1 and TRBJ2-7; 7 bases fit TRBD2. V lost 6 bases to trimming and J lost 3 bases; unmatched junction nucleotides: 11. This CDR3 comprises 15 residues. Germline V CDR1 and CDR2: MGHRA, YSYEKL.

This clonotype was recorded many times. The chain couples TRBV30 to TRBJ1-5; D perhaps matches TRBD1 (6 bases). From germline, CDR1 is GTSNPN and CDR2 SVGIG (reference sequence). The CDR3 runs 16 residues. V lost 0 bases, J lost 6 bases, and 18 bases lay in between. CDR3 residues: CAWSVRVGGYGQPQHF. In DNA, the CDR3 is TGTGCCTGGAGTGTACGAGTAGGGGGGTACGGTCAGCCCCAGCATTTT.

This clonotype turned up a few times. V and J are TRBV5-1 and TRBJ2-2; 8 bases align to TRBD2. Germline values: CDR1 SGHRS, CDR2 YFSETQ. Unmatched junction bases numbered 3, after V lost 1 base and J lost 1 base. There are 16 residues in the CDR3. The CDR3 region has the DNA TGCGCCAGCAGCTTGCAGGCGGGAGGGAACACCGGGGAGCTGTTTTTT. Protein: CASSLQAGGNTGELFF.

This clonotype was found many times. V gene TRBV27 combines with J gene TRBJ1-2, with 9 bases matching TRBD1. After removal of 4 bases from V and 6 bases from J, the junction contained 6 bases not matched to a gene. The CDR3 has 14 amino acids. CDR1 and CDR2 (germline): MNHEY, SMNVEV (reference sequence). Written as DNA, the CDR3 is TGTGCCAGCAGTTCTACCGGGACAGGGAATGGCTACACCTTC. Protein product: CASSSTGTGNGYTF.

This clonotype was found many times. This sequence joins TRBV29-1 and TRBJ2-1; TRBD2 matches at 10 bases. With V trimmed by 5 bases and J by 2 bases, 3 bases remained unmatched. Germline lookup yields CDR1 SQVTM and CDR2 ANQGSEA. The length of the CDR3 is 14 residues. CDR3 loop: CSVSGTSAYNEQFF. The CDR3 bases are TGCAGCGTTTCCGGGACTAGCGCCTACAATGAGCAGTTCTTC.